What follows are 32 T cell receptor beta chains derived from one specimen sequenced in a study of OX40 agonist ivuxolimab in advanced cancers. Only in-frame clones appear in the TCRdb table, and some are missing; sequencing was by immunoSEQ multiplex PCR. The sample holds 15,000 to 20,000 clones, around 90% seen once. The specimen comprised CD4+ or CD8+ T cells sorted from blood, sampled in a trial of the OX40 agonist ivuxolimab. Receptor source: an adult with an advanced solid tumor such as melanoma, head and neck, liver or kidney cancer.

The CDR3 DNA reads as TGTGCCAGCAGCCCACAGGAAATGGGCGAGCAGTTCTTC. It yields the protein CASSPQEMGEQFF. The chain links TRBV11-3 to TRBJ2-1; a possible D gene is TRBD1 (5 bases). V lost 5 bases, J lost 10 bases, and 15 bases lay in between. The germline V gene has CDR1 SGHNT and CDR2 YENEEA. The CDR3 consists of 13 residues.

This chain connects TRBV19 to TRBJ2-3, with 9 positions matching TRBD2. V lost 3 bases to trimming and J lost 0 bases; unmatched junction nucleotides: 1. CDR1 and CDR2 from the germline V gene are LNHDA and SQIVND (reference sequence). CDR3 length equals 15 residues. The CDR3 reads CASSITSGSTDTQYF. Here the CDR3 DNA reads TGTGCCAGTAGTATCACTAGCGGGAGCACAGATACGCAGTATTTT.

The chain links TRBV27 to TRBJ1-1; TRBD1 matches 7 bases. The ends lost 5 bases at V and 0 bases at J; junction bases unmatched: 6. The CDR3 has 15 residues. CDR1 is MNHEY, CDR2 SMNVEV, per germline (reference sequence). CDR3 amino acids: CASSQNRGMNTEAFF. The CDR3, as DNA: TGTGCCAGCAGTCAAAACAGGGGAATGAACACTGAAGCTTTCTTT.

This clone was counted once. This chain connects TRBV7-9 to TRBJ2-7, with unresolved D. V shed 5 bases and J shed 0 bases, with 2 bases lying between them. Germline CDR1 is SEHNR and CDR2 is FQNEAQ (reference sequence). This CDR3 is built from 11 residues. CDR3 amino acids: CASSRSYEQYF. The CDR3 DNA is TGTGCCAGCAGCCGCTCCTACGAGCAGTACTTC. The full variable domain, rest sourced from reference TRBV7-9 and TRBJ2-7, is DTGVSQNPRHKITKRGQNVTFRCDPISEHNRLYWYRQTLGQGPEFLTYFQNEAQLEKSRLLSDRFSAERPKGSFSTLEIQRTEQGDSAMYLCASSRSYEQYFGPGTRLTVT.

This rearrangement joins TRBV4-3 to TRBJ2-7; 11 bases agree with TRBD2. Germline CDR1 and CDR2: LGHNA and YSLEER. The V segment lost 2 bases and the J segment 4 bases; nucleotides outside the gene matches: 4. CDR3 length: 15 residues. Written as DNA, the CDR3 is TGCGCCAGCAGCCAAACTAGCGGGAGTCTTTACGAGCAGTACTTC. Translated: CASSQTSGSLYEQYF.

The V call is TRBV7-9, the J call TRBJ1-5; a possible D gene is TRBD1 (6 bases). Germline values: CDR1 SEHNR, CDR2 FQNEAQ (reference sequence). Trimming pared 3 bases from V and 4 bases from J, leaving 7 bases between. This CDR3 comprises 13 residues. The CDR3 DNA sequence: TGTGCCAGCAGCTTCGGACAGAATCAGCCCCAGCATTTT. Its protein product is CASSFGQNQPQHF.

This sequence joins TRBV21-1 and TRBJ2-7. TRBV21-1 is described as a pseudogene. CDR3 size: 15 residues. CDR3 nucleotide sequence: TGTGCCAGCAGCAAAGCCAAAGGTCGGCCCTACGAGCAGTACTTC. Translated, it gives CASSKAKGRPYEQYF.

CDR3 region: CASSLGLRHEGGEQYF. CDR3 nucleotide sequence: TGTGCCAGCAGCTTAGGGCTTCGGCACGAGGGGGGCGAGCAGTACTTC. The rearrangement joins TRBV7-9 to TRBJ2-7; D might be TRBD1 or TRBD2, each matching 6 bases. The germline V gene encodes CDR1 SEHNR and CDR2 FQNEAQ (reference sequence). Trimming left V 1 base short and J 6 bases short, with 19 bases between. The CDR3 length is 16 residues.

The chain joins TRBV28 to TRBJ2-1, with D possibly called TRBD1 or TRBD2 (6 bases each). Germline CDR1 MDHEN, CDR2 SYDVKM. This CDR3 is built from 13 residues. Between the trimmed V and J ends, which lost 6 bases and 7 bases, there was a span of 13 bases. For the CDR3, the DNA is TGTGCCAGCAGACGGGGGACATTTAATGAGCAGTTCTTC. It translates to CASRRGTFNEQFF.

The V gene is TRBV4-1, the J gene TRBJ2-1; D possibly corresponds to TRBD1 (5 bases). CDR1 MGHRA and CDR2 YSYEKL come from the germline V gene. Trimming pared 0 bases from V and 6 bases from J, leaving 15 bases between. The CDR3 is 16 amino acids. CDR3 DNA sequence: TGCGCCAGCAGCCAAGAGCACAGGTCAAGAGGCAATGAGCAGTTCTTC. Protein sequence: CASSQEHRSRGNEQFF.

The V gene is TRBV11-2, the J gene TRBJ2-3; tentatively, D is TRBD1 or TRBD2 (6 bases each). Germline V gene lookup returns CDR1 SGHAT and CDR2 FQNNGV. The V and J ends lost 5 bases and 2 bases respectively, with 23 bases between them. The CDR3 extends over 18 amino acids. The CDR3: CASSPIRGGGLFTDTQYF. CDR3 sequence (DNA): TGTGCCAGCAGCCCCATTAGGGGTGGGGGGCTCTTCACAGATACGCAGTATTTT.

The J gene is TRBJ2-1, the V gene TRBV10-1; 12 bases agree with TRBD2. Germline V gene sequence: CDR1 WNHNN, CDR2 SYGVQD (reference sequence). There are 17 residues in the CDR3. V was pared by 4 bases and J by 0 bases, with 4 bases of the junction left unmatched. The CDR3: CASSGGLAGSSYNEQFF. In DNA, the CDR3 is TGCGCCAGCAGTGGTGGACTAGCGGGGAGCTCCTACAATGAGCAGTTCTTC.

This clone is medium-sized in the sample. This chain uses TRBV9 with TRBJ2-5, with D tentatively TRBD1 (5 bases). Trimming removed 3 bases at V and 1 base at J, with 13 bases between. Germline V gene sequence: CDR1 SGDLS, CDR2 YYNGEE. The CDR3 consists of 15 residues. The CDR3, as DNA: TGTGCCAGCAGCGCAGGTATACAGGCCCAAGAGACCCAGTACTTC. Translation gives CASSAGIQAQETQYF.

This clone was seen once. This chain uses TRBV6-5 with TRBJ2-1, with D perhaps TRBD1 (6 bases). V lost 7 bases and J lost 8, with 12 bases in between. The germline gives CDR1 MNHEY, CDR2 SVGAGI. CDR3 length: 12 residues. The CDR3 loop reads CASKNQGYEQFF. Written as DNA, the CDR3 is TGTGCCAGCAAAAATCAGGGGTATGAGCAGTTCTTC.

The chain carries TRBV7-9 and TRBJ2-7; a possible D gene is TRBD1 (5 bases). The CDR3 is 16 residues long. Germline CDR1 reads SEHNR; CDR2 reads FQNEAQ (reference sequence). Trimming pared 3 bases from V and 0 bases from J, leaving 15 bases between. The CDR3 DNA sequence: TGTGCCAGCAGCTTGGGGTTGCAGGGCTCCTCCTACGAGCAGTACTTC. It codes for CASSLGLQGSSYEQYF.

This chain links TRBV27 with TRBJ1-5; the match to TRBD1 covers 9 bases. Germline-derived CDR1 and CDR2 are MNHEY and SMNVEV (reference sequence). After removal of 5 bases from V and 6 bases from J, the junction contained 11 bases not matched to a gene. The CDR3 spans 16 residues. CDR3 loop: CASSPGQGNFIQPQHF. The CDR3 coding sequence is TGTGCCAGCAGTCCTGGACAGGGGAACTTTATTCAGCCCCAGCATTTT.

This rearrangement joins TRBV5-4 to TRBJ2-1, with 7 positions matching TRBD2. Germline loops: CDR1 SGHNT, CDR2 YYREEE (reference sequence). V shed 5 bases, J shed 4 bases, and the junction held 6 bases outside the gene matches. CDR3 length: 14 amino acids. The CDR3 DNA follows: TGTGCCAGCAGGGAAAGCGGGAATTACAATGAGCAGTTCTTC. This gives the protein CASRESGNYNEQFF.

The chain combines TRBV29-1 with TRBJ2-1; D not resolved. The V gene's germline CDR1 is SQVTM and CDR2 ANQGSEA. V lost 1 base and J lost 2, with 9 bases in between. The CDR3 runs to 14 residues. The CDR3 here is CSVEGSTTYNEQFF. The DNA for the CDR3 is TGCAGCGTTGAAGGGTCTACGACCTACAATGAGCAGTTCTTC.

This clone was picked up a small number of times. The rearrangement uses TRBV10-1 and TRBJ2-3, with 13 nucleotides matching TRBD2. V dropped 4 bases and J dropped 6; count of bases not matched to a gene: 10. The CDR3 spans 17 residues. Germline CDR1 and CDR2: WNHNN and SYGVQD (reference sequence). The CDR3 region is CASSASGLAGVVDTQYF. The CDR3 bases are TGCGCCAGCAGTGCCTCAGGACTAGCGGGAGTGGTTGATACGCAGTATTTT.

This rearrangement joins TRBV5-1 to TRBJ2-5, with D perhaps matching TRBD1 (6 bases). Germline CDR1 and CDR2: SGHRS and YFSETQ. The CDR3 extends over 13 amino acids. Trimming took 4 bases from V and 13 from J, leaving 20 bases between them. CDR3 sequence (DNA): TGCGCCAGCAGCCCCGAGGGGGTTCAAGAGTTGTACTTC. It translates to CASSPEGVQELYF.

This rearrangement joins TRBV12-5 to TRBJ1-1; D unclear. This CDR3 comprises 16 residues. V was pared by 7 bases and J by 4 bases, with 22 bases between. Germline V gene lookup returns CDR1 LGHNT and CDR2 FRNRAP. In nucleotides, the CDR3 is TGTGCTAGTGATGGCGGAGACCAGGTTTCGGGCACTGAAGCTTTCTTT. It yields the protein CASDGGDQVSGTEAFF.

Points on this clone: Germline and junction disagree at one end, which may indicate a read error. V usage is TRBV4-1 and J usage is TRBJ2-2, with 7 bases fitting TRBD2. Germline CDR1 and CDR2: MGHRA and YSYEKL. This CDR3 spans 17 amino acids. CDR3 residues: CASSQDVCGRGDRGAVF. DNA for the CDR3: TGCGCCAGCAGCCAAGATGTGTGTGGGAGGGGAGACCGGGGAGCTGTTTTT.

This chain links TRBV2 with TRBJ1-5, with D unresolved. Looked up from germline, CDR1 is SNHLY and CDR2 is FYNNEI. This CDR3 is 15 amino acids long. Between the trimmed V and J ends, which lost 2 bases and 0 bases, there was a span of 8 bases. In nucleotides, the CDR3 is TGTGCCAGCAGTGAATTCAGTTATAGCAATCAGCCCCAGCATTTT. This codes for CASSEFSYSNQPQHF. The complete variable domain, with remaining parts taken from reference TRBV2 and TRBJ1-5, reads EPEVTQTPSHQVTQMGQEVILRCVPISNHLYFYWYRQILGQKVEFLVSFYNNEISEKSEIFDDQFSVERPDGSNFTLKIRSTKLEDSAMYFCASSEFSYSNQPQHFGDGTRLSIL.

The chain links TRBV11-2 to TRBJ2-5; a possible D gene is TRBD1 (5 bases). Per the germline V gene, CDR1 is SGHAT and CDR2 is FQNNGV. There are 12 residues in the CDR3. V dropped 1 base and J dropped 7 bases, with 7 bases sitting between them. CDR3 loop: CASSLGQGTQYF. The CDR3 DNA is TGTGCCAGCAGCTTAGGTCAGGGGACCCAGTACTTC.

The chain uses TRBV19 and TRBJ2-7; D may match TRBD1 or TRBD2 (5 bases each). The CDR3 is 13 amino acids. Germline CDR1 reads LNHDA; CDR2 reads SQIVND (reference sequence). Deletions cut 8 bases from V and 0 bases from J, with 11 bases between. The CDR3 here is CASRGVSSYEQYF. The DNA for the CDR3 is TGTGCCAGTCGAGGGGTTAGCTCCTACGAGCAGTACTTC.

The CDR3 DNA reads as TGTGCCAGCAGCACCAGGACAGGGAAAGAGACCCAGTACTTC. Protein: CASSTRTGKETQYF. The chain carries TRBV7-9 and TRBJ2-5, with TRBD1 matching 8 bases. The CDR3 spans 14 residues. V was pared by 5 bases and J by 3 bases, with 5 bases of the junction left unmatched. Germline assignment: CDR1 SEHNR and CDR2 FQNEAQ (reference sequence).

In this sample, this clone turned up once. The chain links TRBV6-6 to TRBJ1-2; the D gene is possibly TRBD1 (6 bases). The CDR3 is made up of 13 amino acids. The germline V and J ends were trimmed by 7 bases and 7 bases, with 16 bases remaining between them. CDR1 is MNHNY, CDR2 SVGAGI, per germline (reference sequence). As DNA, the CDR3 is TGTGCCAGCACCCGTCAGGGGCCGCCTGGCTACACCTTC. It specifies CASTRQGPPGYTF.

As to this clone: The DNA is left out, because the CDR3 cannot be placed on it with certainty; the CDR3 is given as TCRdb lists it. The V call is TRBV7-2, the J call TRBJ2-4; the D call TRBD2 from the table was never checked on the DNA. The CDR3 has 12 amino acids, counting both end residues. Germline V gene data show CDR1 as SGHTA and CDR2 as FQGNSA. CDR3 region: CASSFAPGTLDF.

The rearrangement uses TRBV13 and TRBJ1-4; D gene ambiguous. The V and J ends lost 5 bases and 4 bases respectively, with 8 bases between them. The CDR3 consists of 13 residues. Germline V gene lookup returns CDR1 PRHDT and CDR2 FYEKMQ (reference sequence). The DNA of the CDR3 is TGTGCCAGCAGCCTCGGCCGTAATGAAAAACTGTTTTTT. It codes for CASSLGRNEKLFF. Full variable domain (missing parts from reference TRBV13 and TRBJ1-4): AAGVIQSPRHLIKEKRETATLKCYPIPRHDTVYWYQQGPGQDPQFLISFYEKMQSDKGSIPDRFSAQQFSDYHSELNMSSLELGDSALYFCASSLGRNEKLFFGSGTQLSVL.

This clone was observed a single time. V gene TRBV19 combines with J gene TRBJ2-2; TRBD2 aligns across 13 bases. The V gene's germline CDR1 is LNHDA and CDR2 SQIVND (reference sequence). The length of the CDR3 is 15 residues. The V and J ends lost 5 bases and 5 bases, in that order; junction bases with no gene match: 2. CDR3 amino acids: CASSGLAGVTGELFF. CDR3 DNA: TGTGCCAGTAGTGGACTAGCGGGAGTGACCGGGGAGCTGTTTTTT.

The chain has TRBV5-6 and TRBJ1-1; the D is unclear. V lost 1 base, J lost 7 bases, and 14 bases lay in between. The CDR3 runs 14 residues. The germline V gene has CDR1 SGHDT and CDR2 YYEEEE. The CDR3, as DNA: TGTGCCAGCAGCTTGAAATCGATGGGAGTTGAAGCTTTCTTT. It specifies CASSLKSMGVEAFF.

This chain links TRBV6-5 with TRBJ2-1; 11 bases are shared with TRBD2. V trimming: 3 bases; J trimming: 5 bases; junction bases outside the gene matches: 6. CDR1 MNHEY and CDR2 SVGAGI come from the germline V gene. The length of the CDR3 is 16 residues. The CDR3 protein is CASSYGGLADHNEQFF. CDR3 DNA: TGTGCCAGCAGTTATGGGGGACTAGCGGACCACAATGAGCAGTTCTTC.